The T cell receptor (beta chain) described here comes from a study of cytomegalovirus exposure and HLA in healthy donors. Primers included in the PCR were 60 Vbeta and 13 Jbeta primers. Some clones are missing from TCRdb's copy, which holds only in-frame ones; the method was immunoSEQ multiplex PCR. Among about 140,000 clones, approximately 62% were seen once, and the ten largest hold around 1.6%. This clone has a single count. The CDR3 runs 14 residues. Between the trimmed V and J ends, which lost 6 bases and 5 bases, there was a span of 17 bases. Per germline, CDR1 MNHEY and CDR2 SMNVEV (reference sequence).

The sequence came from a human donor in good health. This chain uses TRBV27 with TRBJ2-7; D not certain. Sequenced input: PBMCs. In DNA, the CDR3 is TGTGCCAGCAGCTCCCGTGCGGCCGGCCACGAGCAGTACTTC. It specifies CASSSRAAGHEQYF.